This is a list of T cell receptor beta chains from one sample in a study of T cell changes during pregnancy in multiple sclerosis. The table came from immunoSEQ multiplex PCR; TCRdb's copy has only in-frame clones and leaves some out. The data contain around 65,000 clones, over 85% of them seen just once; the ten biggest clones take up 3.3%. This specimen consisted of peripheral blood, obtained in the first trimester of pregnancy. The receptors shown here come from a female donor in good health, enrolled as a control in a pregnancy study. Both conserved end residues are part of each CDR3. Each record gives: V gene, clone size, J gene, D gene, CDR3 protein, CDR3 DNA. The D gene is left open where the match is weak. Size tells how often a clone was seen (once, few, many) or the class of an expanded clone, and some rows leave it out.

TRBV7-3	few	TRBJ2-4	.	CASSLRREGVQNIQYF	TGTGCCAGCAGCTTAAGACGAGAGGGGGTGCAAAACATTCAGTACTTC
TRBV6-5	once	TRBJ2-1	.	CASSRTSPYNEQFF	TGTGCCAGCAGCCGGACTTCTCCCTACAATGAGCAGTTCTTC
TRBV30	.	TRBJ2-2	.	CAWSGNSETGELFF	TGTGCCTGGAGTGGTAATAGCGAGACCGGGGAGCTGTTTTTT
TRBV11-3	.	TRBJ2-4	.	CASRTKNIQYF	TGTGCCAGCAGGACTAAAAACATTCAGTACTTC
TRBV7-2	.	TRBJ2-2	.	CASSLLVWGELFF	TGTGCCAGCAGTCTTCTAGTTTGGGGGGAGCTGTTTTTT
TRBV5-7	few	TRBJ2-7	TRBD1	CASSVGTGRRYEQYF	TGTGCCAGCAGCGTCGGGACAGGGAGACGCTACGAGCAGTACTTC
TRBV11-3	.	TRBJ1-3	TRBD1	CASSLNRGGNTIYF	TGTGCCAGCAGCTTGAACAGGGGTGGAAACACCATATATTTT
TRBV7-3	.	TRBJ2-5	TRBD2	CASSPDGTSDQYF	TGTGCCAGCAGCCCAGATGGGACTAGCGACCAGTACTTC
TRBV10-3	.	TRBJ2-3	.	CAISERGLTDTQYF	TGTGCCATCAGTGAGAGGGGATTGACAGATACGCAGTATTTT
TRBV2	.	TRBJ2-3	.	CASSESRGDTQYF	TGTGCCAGCAGTGAATCTCGGGGAGATACGCAGTATTTT
TRBV7-2	.	TRBJ2-7	TRBD1	CASSLLSGTGGYEQYF	TGTGCCAGCAGCCTTCTTTCCGGGACAGGGGGCTACGAGCAGTACTTC
TRBV19	.	TRBJ2-3	.	CASSSEFTDTQYF	TGTGCCAGTAGTTCTGAGTTCACAGATACGCAGTATTTT
TRBV6-6	.	TRBJ2-1	.	CASSRGGVRYNEQFF	TGTGCCAGCAGTAGGGGGGGAGTGAGATACAATGAGCAGTTCTTC
TRBV5-5	.	TRBJ2-1	.	CASSSVLSYNEQFF	TGTGCCAGCAGCTCTGTCCTCTCCTACAATGAGCAGTTCTTC
TRBV10-1	medium-sized	TRBJ1-5	TRBD1	CANRGHSNQPQHF	TGCGCCAACAGGGGGCATAGCAATCAGCCCCAGCATTTT
TRBV6-6	.	TRBJ2-3	TRBD2	CASSSPAGVSLDTQYF	TGTGCCAGCAGCAGCCCAGCGGGAGTTTCGTTAGATACGCAGTATTTT
TRBV2	.	TRBJ2-7	.	CASSEALLQYQYF	TGTGCCAGCAGTGAAGCGCTTCTTCAGTACCAGTACTTC
TRBV18	.	TRBJ2-5	.	CASSTDNQETQYF	TGTGCCAGCTCAACGGACAACCAAGAGACCCAGTACTTC
TRBV4-2	.	TRBJ1-2	TRBD1	CASSQERGGDYGYTF	TGTGCCAGCAGCCAAGAACGAGGGGGCGACTATGGCTACACCTTC
TRBV7-2	.	TRBJ2-5	.	CASSLAVGGGETQYF	TGTGCCAGCAGCTTAGCGGTGGGAGGGGGAGAGACCCAGTACTTC
TRBV4-1	.	TRBJ2-2	TRBD2	CASGGLAGGFGELFF	TGCGCCAGCGGCGGACTAGCGGGGGGGTTCGGGGAGCTGTTTTTT
TRBV7-2	.	TRBJ2-1	.	CASSIRGQSYNEQFF	TGTGCCAGCTCAATACGAGGGCAGTCCTACAATGAGCAGTTCTTC
TRBV14	.	TRBJ2-3	TRBD1	CASSPRIADRGTDTQYF	TGTGCCAGCAGCCCGCGAATTGCGGACAGGGGGACAGATACGCAGTATTTT
TRBV7-9	.	TRBJ1-2	.	CASTMAGGDGYTF	TGTGCCAGCACCATGGCGGGGGGCGATGGCTACACCTTC
TRBV19	.	TRBJ1-2	.	CASSIYPTRGYGYTF	TGTGCCAGTAGTATCTACCCGACTAGGGGCTATGGCTACACCTTC
TRBV5-1	.	TRBJ1-2	TRBD1	CASSLSQGANYGYTF	TGCGCCAGCAGCTTATCACAGGGGGCGAACTATGGCTACACCTTC
TRBV6-6	.	TRBJ1-2	TRBD1	CASTLGQGPNYGYTF	TGTGCCAGCACCCTCGGACAGGGACCGAACTATGGCTACACCTTC